Shown below are 13 T cell receptor beta chains from a single sample sequenced in a study of CD8+CD57+ T cells in acquired aplastic anemia. Using genomic DNA as the template, TCR beta VDJ and CDR3 profiling was carried out. TCRdb ran MiXCR on the reads and lists one entry per CDR3 protein. The repertoire holds 190,000 or so distinct CDR3 sequences, with less than 60% as singletons. Only patients with CD8+CD57+ cell expansion on flow cytometry were chosen for sequencing. Sample: sorted CD4+, CD8+, or CD8+CD57+ T cells (not recorded which) from PBMCs. The receptors were sampled from a human donor with aplastic anemia.

The chain links TRBV7-2 to TRBJ1-4; 8 nucleotides match TRBD1. V gave up 3 bases and J gave up 7 bases; unmatched junction bases: 7. The CDR3 contains 15 residues. Per the germline V gene, CDR1 is SGHTA and CDR2 is FQGNSA. CDR3 residues: CASSFSGGGREKLFF. In DNA form, the CDR3 reads TGTGCCAGCAGCTTCTCAGGGGGCGGTCGTGAAAAACTGTTTTTT.

The chain combines TRBV24-1 with TRBJ2-3; D is perhaps TRBD1 or TRBD2 (5 bases each). The V and J ends lost 12 bases and 3 bases respectively, with 21 bases between them. Looked up from germline, CDR1 is KGHDR and CDR2 is SFDVKD. The length of the CDR3 is 15 residues. CDR3 DNA: TGTGCCCCCGCGAAGCGGCAGGGAGCAACAGATACGCAGTATTTT. It codes for CAPAKRQGATDTQYF.

CDR3 sequence (DNA): TGTGCCAGTAGTTCCATAGCGGGAGGGCAGTACTTC. It translates to CASSSIAGGQYF. This chain links TRBV19 with TRBJ2-7; 10 positions agree with TRBD2. CDR1 and CDR2 (germline): LNHDA, SQIVND (reference sequence). V gave up 5 bases and J gave up 9 bases; unmatched junction bases: 4. This CDR3 region has 12 residues.

On this clonotype itself: Its ends do not fully match the called genes, so a read error is possible. The chain employs TRBV2 and TRBJ2-6; 9 nucleotides line up with TRBD1. The CDR3 totals 11 residues. Germline V gene sequence: CDR1 SNHLY, CDR2 FYNNEI. CDR3 sequence (DNA): TGTGCCAGCTACACAGGGGGCACTGAAGCTTTC. This gives the protein CASYTGGTEAF.

This clonotype was counted ten times or more. The V and J genes are TRBV6-1 and TRBJ1-1, with D tentatively TRBD1 (5 bases). There are 13 residues in the CDR3. V lost 3 bases and J lost 4, with 9 bases in between. Germline values: CDR1 MNHNS, CDR2 SASEGT. The CDR3: CASSDRGSTEAFF. The CDR3 nucleotides are TGTGCCAGCAGTGATCGGGGGAGCACTGAAGCTTTCTTT.

A word on this clonotype: A read error may explain this, as a much larger clone is one base away. The chain has TRBV7-2 and TRBJ1-4; tentative D call: TRBD1 (5 bases). The CDR3 contains 14 residues. Per the germline V gene, CDR1 is SGHTA and CDR2 is FQGNSA. The CDR3 reads CARSLVIQGGKLFF. CDR3 sequence (DNA): TGTGCCAGAAGCTTAGTGATCCAGGGTGGAAAACTGTTTTTT.

Here the CDR3 DNA reads TGTGCCAGCAGCTTAGGCGCTACTACCTACGAGCAGTACTTC. This translates into CASSLGATTYEQYF. The rearrangement links TRBV7-9 to TRBJ2-7, with D unclear. The CDR3 spans 14 residues. CDR1 and CDR2 from the germline V gene are SEHNR and FQNEAQ (reference sequence). V was cut by 1 base and J by 2 bases, with 9 bases left in between.

The V and J genes are TRBV20-1 and TRBJ2-7, with D possibly called TRBD1 or TRBD2 (5 bases each). Germline V gene lookup returns CDR1 DFQATT and CDR2 SNEGSKA (reference sequence). V was pared by 8 bases and J by 6 bases, with 17 bases between. The length of the CDR3 is 12 residues. CDR3 region: CSQTGANTEQYF. In DNA form, the CDR3 reads TGCAGTCAGACCGGGGCCAATACCGAGCAGTACTTC.

In its sample, this clonotype was seen a few times. This chain uses TRBV27 with TRBJ2-1; 11 positions agree with TRBD2. CDR3 length equals 15 residues. Per the germline V gene, CDR1 is MNHEY and CDR2 is SMNVEV (reference sequence). The V gene end was trimmed by 5 bases and the J gene end by 4 bases; junction bases not matched to a gene: 4. The CDR3 region is CASSGASGGYNEQFF. The CDR3 DNA reads as TGTGCCAGCAGTGGGGCTAGCGGGGGGTACAATGAGCAGTTCTTC.

As regards this clonotype: Because it lacks the conserved phenylalanine or tryptophan at the end, this CDR3 is likely a read error. The DNA is left out, because the CDR3 cannot be placed on it with certainty; the CDR3 is given as TCRdb lists it. The chain joins TRBV2 to TRBJ1-1; the DNA was not used to check the table's D call, TRBD1. The germline CDR1 and CDR2 sequences are SNHLY and FYNNEI. 8 amino acids form the CDR3, both terminal residues included. The CDR3 reads CASTPGGY.

This clonotype was observed at least ten times. V usage is TRBV19 and J usage is TRBJ2-7; TRBD1 agrees at 12 bases. The J segment lost 5 bases and the V segment lost 3 bases, leaving 8 bases of the junction unmatched. Germline lookup yields CDR1 LNHDA and CDR2 SQIVND (reference sequence). The CDR3 has 16 amino acids. Written as DNA, the CDR3 is TGTGCCAGTAGTATGGGGACCGGGACAGGGGGCGACGAGCAGTACTTC. It specifies CASSMGTGTGGDEQYF.

This clonotype came up a few times. The chain links TRBV27 to TRBJ1-2; D gene ambiguous. Trimming removed 3 bases from V and 7 bases from J, with 15 bases in between. CDR1 is MNHEY, CDR2 SMNVEV, per germline (reference sequence). This CDR3 contains 14 residues. The chain's CDR3 is CASSFHSKGGGYTF. As DNA, the CDR3 is TGTGCCAGCAGTTTTCATAGTAAGGGAGGTGGCTACACCTTC.

There are many counts of this clonotype. The chain links TRBV7-8 to TRBJ2-2; 7 nucleotides match TRBD2. The germline V gene encodes CDR1 SGHVS and CDR2 FQNEAQ. CDR3 length: 16 amino acids. The J segment lost 5 bases and the V segment lost 1 base, leaving 7 bases of the junction unmatched. CDR3 bases: TGTGCCAGCAGCTTAGGGTCTAGCGGAAGAACCGGGGAGCTGTTTTTT. It is translated as CASSLGSSGRTGELFF.